This entry lists 20 T cell receptor beta chains sequenced from one sample in a study of T cells in Graves' hyperthyroidism and ophthalmopathy. The source material, RNA transcripts, was used to amplify TCR beta CDR3 regions. The HTBI primer set served for first-round RT-PCR of the TCR CDR3. TCRdb recomputed calls from the multiplex PCR reads with MiXCR, one row per CDR3 protein. Of around 180,000 distinct CDR3 sequences in the sample, over 15% were seen once. Input material: blood. The receptors stem from a woman aged 45 to 65 with Graves' hyperthyroidism.

This clonotype showed up many times. The chain employs TRBV18 and TRBJ2-7, with D possibly matching TRBD1 (5 bases). The CDR3 totals 11 residues. V shed 2 bases and J shed 7 bases, with 6 bases lying between them. The germline gives CDR1 KGHSH, CDR2 LQKENI. CDR3: CASSPDSEQYF. The CDR3 DNA follows: TGTGCCAGCTCACCAGACAGTGAGCAGTACTTC.

This clonotype was seen many times. The rearrangement joins TRBV2 to TRBJ2-2; 12 nucleotides agree with TRBD2. This CDR3 is 15 amino acids long. The ends lost 2 bases at V and 8 bases at J; junction bases unmatched: 3. The V gene's germline CDR1 is SNHLY and CDR2 FYNNEI. The DNA for the CDR3 is TGTGCCAGCAGTGAAAGCGGACTAGCGGGAGGGGAGCTGTTTTTT. Protein sequence: CASSESGLAGGELFF.

This clonotype was detected many times. The J gene is TRBJ2-3, the V gene TRBV5-1; 7 bases map to TRBD1. Trimming removed 3 bases from V and 0 bases from J; junction bases left unmatched: 4. Germline lookup yields CDR1 SGHRS and CDR2 YFSETQ. The CDR3 totals 15 residues. Here the CDR3 DNA reads TGCGCCAGCAGCTCCGGACAGGTCAGCACAGATACGCAGTATTTT. Protein product: CASSSGQVSTDTQYF.

This clonotype was picked up many times. Here the CDR3 DNA reads TGCAGTGCTCCTCAGAACACTGAAGCTTTCTTT. Encoded protein: CSAPQNTEAFF. The chain uses TRBV20-1 and TRBJ1-1; no firm D call. Germline assignment: CDR1 DFQATT and CDR2 SNEGSKA (reference sequence). The CDR3 contains 11 residues. Between the trimmed V and J ends, which lost 5 bases and 1 base, there was a span of 5 bases.

This clonotype was seen repeatedly, ten times or more. The CDR3 nucleotides read TGTGCCAGTAGTATAGATGGCCAGGGGGGCGAGCAGTACTTC. This encodes CASSIDGQGGEQYF. The chain couples TRBV19 to TRBJ2-7, with D possibly being TRBD1 (7 bases). Germline V gene data show CDR1 as LNHDA and CDR2 as SQIVND (reference sequence). This CDR3 region has 14 residues. V was pared by 0 bases and J by 6 bases, with 12 bases between.

V usage is TRBV5-1 and J usage is TRBJ1-1; D not resolved. CDR1 and CDR2 from the germline V gene are SGHRS and YFSETQ. CDR3 length: 17 residues. V was pared by 1 base and J by 5 bases, with 21 bases between. DNA for the CDR3: TGCGCCAGCAGCTTGAACATCCGGACTGCCTTCGGGACTGAAGCTTTCTTT. Protein sequence: CASSLNIRTAFGTEAFF.

This clonotype was seen many times. This chain connects TRBV7-9 to TRBJ2-1; 7 bases are shared with TRBD2. V lost 5 bases to trimming and J lost 7 bases; unmatched junction nucleotides: 5. CDR3 size: 13 residues. Germline V CDR1 and CDR2: SEHNR, FQNEAQ (reference sequence). The DNA for the CDR3 is TGTGCCAGCAGCCGGGACTACCCAAATGAGCAGTTCTTC. This sequence encodes CASSRDYPNEQFF.

This clonotype was counted ten times or more. V gene TRBV28 combines with J gene TRBJ2-7; 8 bases line up with TRBD1. There are 15 residues in the CDR3. From germline, CDR1 is MDHEN and CDR2 SYDVKM. V shed 1 base, J shed 2 bases, and the junction held 4 bases outside the gene matches. As DNA, the CDR3 is TGTGCCAGCAGTTTATTTCAGGGGGCTGCCTACGAGCAGTACTTC. Protein product: CASSLFQGAAYEQYF.

This clonotype was recorded many times. The chain combines TRBV7-2 with TRBJ2-3; no firm D call. CDR3 length equals 13 residues. Germline CDR1 SGHTA, CDR2 FQGNSA. V gave up 4 bases and J gave up 6 bases, with 11 bases separating them. DNA for the CDR3: TGTGCCAGCAGCTACCCCATGACGGATACGCAGTATTTT. It specifies CASSYPMTDTQYF.

At least ten counts were recorded for this clonotype. The chain is built from TRBV29-1 and TRBJ1-2; D uncertain. Germline CDR1 is SQVTM and CDR2 is ANQGSEA. Trimming left V 4 bases short and J 7 bases short, with 13 bases between. The CDR3 has 12 residues. The CDR3 nucleotides are TGCAGCGTTGCCCGGGTCCTCGGTGGCTACACCTTC. As protein: CSVARVLGGYTF.

This clonotype has a count of ten or more. DNA for the CDR3: TGTGCCAGCAGTTACTCAAGGGTCCCACTAGCCAAAAACATTCAGTACTTC. Translated, it gives CASSYSRVPLAKNIQYF. The chain recombines TRBV6-5 with TRBJ2-4; D not resolved. Germline V lookup: CDR1 MNHEY, CDR2 SVGAGI. The germline V and J ends were trimmed by 0 bases and 0 bases, with 12 bases remaining between them. The CDR3 extends over 17 amino acids.

The chain couples TRBV7-9 to TRBJ1-2; the D gene is possibly TRBD1 (5 bases). This CDR3 is 11 amino acids long. V was trimmed by 3 bases and J by 12 bases, leaving 11 bases between them. Germline V gene lookup returns CDR1 SEHNR and CDR2 FQNEAQ (reference sequence). CDR3 bases: TGTGCCAGCAGCTTCTCAGGGAGGGACACCTTC. This translates into CASSFSGRDTF.

This chain connects TRBV5-1 to TRBJ1-6, with D possibly TRBD1 on 6 matching bases. With 0 bases removed from V and 9 bases from J, the gap between germline ends came to 10 bases. The germline V gene encodes CDR1 SGHRS and CDR2 YFSETQ. The CDR3 has 14 amino acids. In DNA, the CDR3 is TGCGCCAGCAGCTTGGCTCAGGGGAGTTCACCCCTCCACTTT. This translates into CASSLAQGSSPLHF.

Comments on this clonotype: At one boundary the junction diverges from the germline segment, which might be a read error. This sequence joins TRBV6-1 and TRBJ1-2; 7 bases fit TRBD1. The germline gives CDR1 MNHNS, CDR2 SASEGT. CDR3 length equals 14 residues. Written as DNA, the CDR3 is TGTGCCAGCGGAGACAATAGGGGGCGGAATGGCCACACCTTC. Residues: CASGDNRGRNGHTF.

This clonotype appeared many times. The chain is built from TRBV6-5 and TRBJ1-1; D is ambiguous. Looked up from germline, CDR1 is MNHEY and CDR2 is SVGAGI. The CDR3 totals 14 residues. V shed 2 bases and J shed 3 bases, with 10 bases lying between them. CDR3 sequence: CASSYDRRDTEAFF. The CDR3 DNA sequence: TGTGCCAGCAGTTACGACCGCCGGGACACTGAAGCTTTCTTT.

This clonotype was seen only a few times. This chain joins TRBV7-8 and TRBJ2-1, with D perhaps matching TRBD2 (7 bases). Between the trimmed V and J ends, which lost 5 bases and 5 bases, there was a span of 28 bases. Germline CDR1 SGHVS, CDR2 FQNEAQ. This CDR3 region has 19 residues. CDR3 residues: CASSLHGGGVQKKNNEQFF. As DNA, the CDR3 is TGTGCCAGCAGCCTTCACGGAGGGGGGGTACAGAAGAAAAACAATGAGCAGTTCTTC.

This clonotype was recorded many times. J is TRBJ1-2 and V is TRBV9; D remains ambiguous. The CDR3 has 14 residues. Germline lookup yields CDR1 SGDLS and CDR2 YYNGEE. The V and J ends lost 0 bases and 4 bases respectively, with 10 bases between them. The DNA of the CDR3 is TGTGCCAGCAGCGTAGAAGGAGTACTCTATGGCTACACCTTC. Translating it yields CASSVEGVLYGYTF.

In its sample, this clonotype was seen a few times. The genes are TRBV5-1 and TRBJ2-1; the match to TRBD2 covers 7 bases. The CDR3 covers 14 residues. CDR1 and CDR2 from the germline V gene are SGHRS and YFSETQ. Trimming took 6 bases from V and 6 from J; bases not matched to a gene: 9. CDR3 protein: CASTEQPGGNEQFF. The DNA for the CDR3 is TGCGCCAGCACGGAACAGCCGGGGGGCAATGAGCAGTTCTTC.

This rearrangement joins TRBV20-1 to TRBJ2-1; 8 nucleotides agree with TRBD2. The J segment lost 5 bases and the V segment lost 2 bases, leaving 2 bases of the junction unmatched. This CDR3 is built from 13 residues. Looked up from germline, CDR1 is DFQATT and CDR2 is SNEGSKA (reference sequence). The CDR3 DNA is TGCAGTGCTAGACTAGCGGGCCACAATGAGCAGTTCTTC. It translates to CSARLAGHNEQFF.

The rearrangement joins TRBV20-1 to TRBJ2-2, with 7 bases aligning to TRBD1. Germline CDR1 is DFQATT and CDR2 is SNEGSKA (reference sequence). This CDR3 contains 16 residues. J was trimmed by 1 base and V by 5 bases; bases with no gene match: 10. In nucleotides, the CDR3 is TGCAGTGCTCATATAATCCGGGACAGGAACACCGGGGAGCTGTTTTTT. Translating it yields CSAHIIRDRNTGELFF.